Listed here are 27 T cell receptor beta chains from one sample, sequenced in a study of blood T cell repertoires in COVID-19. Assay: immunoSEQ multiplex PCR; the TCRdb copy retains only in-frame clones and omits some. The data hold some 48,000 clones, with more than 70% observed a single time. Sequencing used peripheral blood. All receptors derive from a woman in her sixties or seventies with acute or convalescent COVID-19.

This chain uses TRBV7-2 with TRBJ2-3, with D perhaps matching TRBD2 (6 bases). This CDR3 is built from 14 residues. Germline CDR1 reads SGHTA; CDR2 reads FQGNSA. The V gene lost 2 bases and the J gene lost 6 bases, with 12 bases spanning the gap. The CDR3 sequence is CASSLSGGFDTQYF. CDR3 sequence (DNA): TGTGCCAGCAGCTTAAGCGGAGGGTTTGATACGCAGTATTTT. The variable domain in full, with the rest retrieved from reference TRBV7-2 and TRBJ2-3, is GAGVSQSPSNKVTEKGKDVELRCDPISGHTALYWYRQSLGQGLEFLIYFQGNSAPDKSGLPSDRFSAERTGGSVSTLTIQRTQQEDSAVYLCASSLSGGFDTQYFGPGTRLTVL.

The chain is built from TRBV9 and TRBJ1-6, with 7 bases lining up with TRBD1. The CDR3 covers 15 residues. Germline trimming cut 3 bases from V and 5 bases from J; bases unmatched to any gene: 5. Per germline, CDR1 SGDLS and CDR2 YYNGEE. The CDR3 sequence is CASSAETGHNSPLHF. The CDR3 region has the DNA TGTGCCAGCAGCGCCGAGACAGGGCATAATTCACCCCTCCACTTT. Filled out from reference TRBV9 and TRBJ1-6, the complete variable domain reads DSGVTQTPKHLITATGQRVTLRCSPRSGDLSVYWYQQSLDQGLQFLIQYYNGEERAKGNILERFSAQQFPDLHSELNLSSLELGDSALYFCASSAETGHNSPLHFGNGTRLTVT.

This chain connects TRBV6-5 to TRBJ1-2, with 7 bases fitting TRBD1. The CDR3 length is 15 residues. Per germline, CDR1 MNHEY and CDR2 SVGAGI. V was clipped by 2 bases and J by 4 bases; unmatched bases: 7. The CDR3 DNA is TGTGCCAGCAGTTACCTTCCAGGGGGATTCTATGGCTACACCTTC. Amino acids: CASSYLPGGFYGYTF.

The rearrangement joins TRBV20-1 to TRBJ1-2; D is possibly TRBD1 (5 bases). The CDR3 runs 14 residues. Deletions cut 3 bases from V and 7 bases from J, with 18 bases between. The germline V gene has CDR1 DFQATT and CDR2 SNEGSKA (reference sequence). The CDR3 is CSASEWGYAFGYTF. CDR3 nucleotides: TGCAGTGCTAGTGAGTGGGGCTATGCGTTTGGCTACACCTTC.

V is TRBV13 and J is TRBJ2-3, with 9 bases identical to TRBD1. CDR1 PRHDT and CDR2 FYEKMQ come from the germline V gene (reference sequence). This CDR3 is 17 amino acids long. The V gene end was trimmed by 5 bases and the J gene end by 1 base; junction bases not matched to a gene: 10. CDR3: CASSLNPQGAGTDTQYF. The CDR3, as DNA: TGTGCCAGCAGCCTGAACCCACAGGGGGCAGGCACAGATACGCAGTATTTT.

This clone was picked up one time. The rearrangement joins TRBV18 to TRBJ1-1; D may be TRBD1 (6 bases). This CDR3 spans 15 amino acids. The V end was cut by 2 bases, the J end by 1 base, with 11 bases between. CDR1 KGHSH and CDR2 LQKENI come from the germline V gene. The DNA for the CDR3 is TGTGCCAGCTCACCATCACAGGGTAGGAACACTGAAGCTTTCTTT. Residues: CASSPSQGRNTEAFF.

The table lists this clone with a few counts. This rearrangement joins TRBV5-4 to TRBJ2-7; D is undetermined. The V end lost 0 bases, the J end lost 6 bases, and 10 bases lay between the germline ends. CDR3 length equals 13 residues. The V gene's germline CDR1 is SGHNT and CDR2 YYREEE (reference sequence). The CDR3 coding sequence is TGTGCCAGCAGCTTGGGATCGCAGTTCGAGCAGTACTTC. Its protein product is CASSLGSQFEQYF.

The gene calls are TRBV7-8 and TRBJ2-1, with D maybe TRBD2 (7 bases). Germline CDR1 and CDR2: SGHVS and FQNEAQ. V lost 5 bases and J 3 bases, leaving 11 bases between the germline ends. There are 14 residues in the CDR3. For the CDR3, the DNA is TGTGCCAGCAGCAAAGGGGGGGACTACAATGAGCAGTTCTTC. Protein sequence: CASSKGGDYNEQFF.

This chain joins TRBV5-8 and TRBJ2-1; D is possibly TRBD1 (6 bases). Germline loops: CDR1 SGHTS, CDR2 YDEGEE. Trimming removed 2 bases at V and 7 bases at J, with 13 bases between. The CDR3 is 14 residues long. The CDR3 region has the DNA TGTGCCAGCAGCTTAACTAGGGGGAGTAATGAGCAGTTCTTC. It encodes CASSLTRGSNEQFF.

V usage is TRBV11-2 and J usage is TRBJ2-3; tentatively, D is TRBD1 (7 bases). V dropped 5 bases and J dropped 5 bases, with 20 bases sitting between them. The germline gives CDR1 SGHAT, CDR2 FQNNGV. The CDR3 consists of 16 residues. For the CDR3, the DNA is TGTGCCAGCAGCCCCGGGGTCAGGGGGGCGGGAGATACGCAGTATTTT. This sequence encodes CASSPGVRGAGDTQYF.

Here the CDR3 DNA reads TGTGCCAGCAGCTTGACGGCAGGGAACCTCCAGCAGTACTTC. It specifies CASSLTAGNLQQYF. The chain carries TRBV7-2 and TRBJ2-7, with D perhaps matching TRBD1 (5 bases). This CDR3 region has 14 residues. The V end was cut by 3 bases, the J end by 8 bases, with 17 bases between. CDR1 is SGHTA and CDR2 is FQGNSA in the germline V gene.

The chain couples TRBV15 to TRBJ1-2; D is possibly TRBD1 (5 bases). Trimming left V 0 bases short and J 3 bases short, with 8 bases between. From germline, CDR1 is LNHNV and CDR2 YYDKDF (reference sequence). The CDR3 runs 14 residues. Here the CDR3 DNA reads TGTGCCACCAGCAGAGACAGGGAAGACTATGGCTACACCTTC. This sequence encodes CATSRDREDYGYTF.

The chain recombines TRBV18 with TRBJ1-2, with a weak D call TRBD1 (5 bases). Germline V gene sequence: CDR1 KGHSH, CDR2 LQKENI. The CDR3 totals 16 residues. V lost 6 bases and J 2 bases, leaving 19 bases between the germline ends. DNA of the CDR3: TGTGCCAGCTCTCAATCCTCAGGGCACGGGAACTATGGCTACACCTTC. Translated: CASSQSSGHGNYGYTF.

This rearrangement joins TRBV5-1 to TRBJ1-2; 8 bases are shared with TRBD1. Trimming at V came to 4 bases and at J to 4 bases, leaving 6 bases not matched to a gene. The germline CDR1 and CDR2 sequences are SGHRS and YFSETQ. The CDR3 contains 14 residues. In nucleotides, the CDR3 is TGCGCCAGCAGCACCGGACAGGGCCCCTATGGCTACACCTTC. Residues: CASSTGQGPYGYTF.

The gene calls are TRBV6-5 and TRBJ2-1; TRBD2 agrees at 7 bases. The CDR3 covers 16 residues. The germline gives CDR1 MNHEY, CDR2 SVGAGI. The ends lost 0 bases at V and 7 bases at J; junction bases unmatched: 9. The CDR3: CASSYSSAGEVNEQFF. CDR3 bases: TGTGCCAGCAGTTACTCGTCCGCGGGAGAAGTAAATGAGCAGTTCTTC.

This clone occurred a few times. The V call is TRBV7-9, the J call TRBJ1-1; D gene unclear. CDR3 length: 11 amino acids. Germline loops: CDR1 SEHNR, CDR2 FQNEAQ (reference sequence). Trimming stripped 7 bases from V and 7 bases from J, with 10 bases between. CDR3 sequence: CASIGVSEAFF. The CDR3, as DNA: TGTGCCAGCATAGGAGTCAGTGAAGCTTTCTTT. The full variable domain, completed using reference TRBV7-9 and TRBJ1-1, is DTGVSQNPRHKITKRGQNVTFRCDPISEHNRLYWYRQTLGQGPEFLTYFQNEAQLEKSRLLSDRFSAERPKGSFSTLEIQRTEQGDSAMYLCASIGVSEAFFGQGTRLTVV.

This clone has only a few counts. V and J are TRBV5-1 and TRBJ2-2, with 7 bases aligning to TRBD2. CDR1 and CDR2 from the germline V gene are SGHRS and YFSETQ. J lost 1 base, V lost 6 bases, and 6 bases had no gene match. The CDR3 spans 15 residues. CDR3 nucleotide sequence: TGCGCCAGCACCCCTCGCGGGGGGAACACCGGGGAGCTGTTTTTT. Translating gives CASTPRGGNTGELFF.

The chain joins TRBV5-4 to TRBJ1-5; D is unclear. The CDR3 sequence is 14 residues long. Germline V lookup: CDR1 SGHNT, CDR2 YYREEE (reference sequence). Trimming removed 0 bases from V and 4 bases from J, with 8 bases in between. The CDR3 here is CASSLGTGNQPQHF. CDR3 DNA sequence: TGTGCCAGCAGCTTGGGGACGGGGAATCAGCCCCAGCATTTT.

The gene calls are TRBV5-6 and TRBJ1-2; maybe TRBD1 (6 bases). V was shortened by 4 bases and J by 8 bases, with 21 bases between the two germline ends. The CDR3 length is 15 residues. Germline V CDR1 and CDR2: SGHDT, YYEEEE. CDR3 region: CASSVRTGYAYGYTF. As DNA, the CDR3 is TGTGCCAGCAGCGTGAGAACAGGGTACGCTTACGGCTACACCTTC. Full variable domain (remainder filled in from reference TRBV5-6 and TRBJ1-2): DAGVTQSPTHLIKTRGQQVTLRCSPKSGHDTVSWYQQALGQGPQFIFQYYEEEERQRGNFPDRFSGHQFPNYSSELNVNALLLGDSALYLCASSVRTGYAYGYTFGSGTRLTVV.

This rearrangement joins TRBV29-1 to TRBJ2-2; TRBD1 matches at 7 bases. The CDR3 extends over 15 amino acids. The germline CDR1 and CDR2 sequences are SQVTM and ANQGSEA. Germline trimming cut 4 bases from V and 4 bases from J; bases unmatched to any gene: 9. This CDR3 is CSVVIGGQVTGELFF. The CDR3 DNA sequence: TGCAGCGTTGTAATAGGGGGCCAGGTCACCGGGGAGCTGTTTTTT.

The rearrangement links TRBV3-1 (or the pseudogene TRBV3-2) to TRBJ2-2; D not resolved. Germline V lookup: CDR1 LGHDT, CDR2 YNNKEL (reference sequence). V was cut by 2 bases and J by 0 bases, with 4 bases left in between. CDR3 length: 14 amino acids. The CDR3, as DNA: TGTGCCAGCAGCCAAACAGCGAACACCGGGGAGCTGTTTTTT. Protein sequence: CASSQTANTGELFF.

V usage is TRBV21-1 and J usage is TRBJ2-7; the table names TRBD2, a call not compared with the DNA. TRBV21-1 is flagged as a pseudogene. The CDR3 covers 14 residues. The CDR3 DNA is TGTGCCAGCAGCGTTCGCGGGCGCCGGGACGAGCAGTACTTC. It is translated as CASSVRGRRDEQYF.

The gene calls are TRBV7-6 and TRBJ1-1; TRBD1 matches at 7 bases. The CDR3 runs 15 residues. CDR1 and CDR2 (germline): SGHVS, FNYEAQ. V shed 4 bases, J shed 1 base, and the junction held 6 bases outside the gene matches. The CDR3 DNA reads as TGTGCCAGCAGCTCGGGACAGAGGGAGAACACTGAAGCTTTCTTT. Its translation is CASSSGQRENTEAFF.

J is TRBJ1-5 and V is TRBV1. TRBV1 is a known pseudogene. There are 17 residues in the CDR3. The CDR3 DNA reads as TGCACCAGCAGCCAAAACCGGGACTCGTCCCGGAATCAGCCCCAGCATTTT. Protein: CTSSQNRDSSRNQPQHF.

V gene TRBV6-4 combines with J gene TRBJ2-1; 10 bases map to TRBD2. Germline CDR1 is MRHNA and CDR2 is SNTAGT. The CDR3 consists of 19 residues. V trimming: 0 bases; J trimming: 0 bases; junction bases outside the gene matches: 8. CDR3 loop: CASSDSASGGPSSYNEQFF. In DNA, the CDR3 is TGTGCCAGCAGTGACTCGGCTAGCGGGGGCCCGAGCTCCTACAATGAGCAGTTCTTC.

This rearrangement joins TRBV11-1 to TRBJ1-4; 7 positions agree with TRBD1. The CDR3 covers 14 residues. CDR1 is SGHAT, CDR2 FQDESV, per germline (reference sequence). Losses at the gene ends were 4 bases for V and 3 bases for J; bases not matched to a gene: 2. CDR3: CASSSGTANEKLFF. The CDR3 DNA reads TGTGCCAGCAGCTCCGGGACAGCTAATGAAAAACTGTTTTTT. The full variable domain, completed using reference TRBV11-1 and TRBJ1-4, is EAEVAQSPRYKITEKSQAVAFWCDPISGHATLYWYRQILGQGPELLVQFQDESVVDDSQLPKDRFSAERLKGVDSTLKIQPAELGDSAMYLCASSSGTANEKLFFGSGTQLSVL.

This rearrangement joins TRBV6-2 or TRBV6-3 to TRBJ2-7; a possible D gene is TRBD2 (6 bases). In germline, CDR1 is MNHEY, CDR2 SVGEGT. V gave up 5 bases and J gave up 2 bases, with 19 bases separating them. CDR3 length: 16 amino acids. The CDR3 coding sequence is TGTGCCAGCAGTCGACTGAGCGGGTTGGGGACCTACGAGCAGTACTTC. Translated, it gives CASSRLSGLGTYEQYF.